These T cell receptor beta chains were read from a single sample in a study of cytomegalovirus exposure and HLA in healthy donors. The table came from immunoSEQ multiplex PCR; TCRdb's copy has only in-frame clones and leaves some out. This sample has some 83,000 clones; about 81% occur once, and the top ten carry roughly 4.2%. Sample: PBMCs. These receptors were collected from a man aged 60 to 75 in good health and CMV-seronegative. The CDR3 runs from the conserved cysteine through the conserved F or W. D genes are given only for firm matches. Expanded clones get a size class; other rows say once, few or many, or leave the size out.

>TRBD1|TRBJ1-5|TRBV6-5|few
CASSPGQGAPQHF
TGTGCCAGCAGTCCTGGACAGGGGGCCCCCCAGCATTTT
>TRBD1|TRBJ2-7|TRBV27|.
CASSSGTGGYEQYF
TGTGCCAGCAGTTCCGGGACAGGGGGCTACGAGCAGTACTTC
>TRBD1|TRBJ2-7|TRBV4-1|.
CASSQRIPGQGPRPDEQYF
TGCGCCAGCAGCCAAAGGATACCGGGACAGGGGCCTCGCCCGGACGAGCAGTACTTC
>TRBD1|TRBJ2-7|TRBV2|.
CASSWDRGYEQYF
TGTGCCAGCAGTTGGGACAGGGGGTACGAGCAGTACTTC
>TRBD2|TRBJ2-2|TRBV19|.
CASSKRGNTGELFF
TGTGCCAGTAGTAAGCGGGGAAACACCGGGGAGCTGTTTTTT
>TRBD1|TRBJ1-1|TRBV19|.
CATRTGGRNTEAFF
TGTGCCACAAGGACAGGGGGCAGAAACACTGAAGCTTTCTTT
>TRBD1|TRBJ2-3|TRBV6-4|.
CASSPGTGDTDTQYF
TGTGCCAGCAGTCCCGGGACAGGGGACACAGATACGCAGTATTTT
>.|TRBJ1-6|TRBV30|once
CAWGGSGKSPLHF
TGTGCCTGGGGGGGGTCGGGGAAGTCACCCCTCCACTTT
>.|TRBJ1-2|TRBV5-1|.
CASSQVGPNYGYTF
TGCGCCAGCAGCCAAGTTGGGCCCAACTATGGCTACACCTTC
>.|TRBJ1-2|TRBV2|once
CASMEGYGYTF
TGTGCCAGCATGGAGGGGTATGGCTACACCTTC
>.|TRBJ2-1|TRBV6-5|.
CASSYGQRNNEQFF
TGTGCCAGCAGTTACGGGCAGCGGAACAATGAGCAGTTCTTC
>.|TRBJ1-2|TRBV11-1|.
CASSPRSDRRNGYTF
TGTGCCAGCAGCCCGAGATCCGACAGGAGAAATGGCTACACCTTC
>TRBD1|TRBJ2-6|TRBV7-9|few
CASSLGQGAAGANVLTF
TGTGCCAGCAGCTTAGGACAGGGGGCGGCTGGGGCCAACGTCCTGACTTTC
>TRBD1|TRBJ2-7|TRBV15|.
CATSRDKGGREQYF
TGTGCCACCAGCAGAGATAAAGGGGGCCGCGAGCAGTACTTC
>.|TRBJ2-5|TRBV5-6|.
CASSPIGGMQETQYF
TGTGCCAGCAGCCCTATTGGAGGGATGCAAGAGACCCAGTACTTC
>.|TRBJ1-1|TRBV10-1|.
CASSDQLTGEAFF
TGCGCCAGCAGTGATCAACTCACCGGTGAAGCTTTCTTT
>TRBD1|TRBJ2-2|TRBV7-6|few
CASSPRDSHTGELFF
TGTGCCAGCAGCCCTCGGGACAGTCATACCGGGGAGCTGTTTTTT
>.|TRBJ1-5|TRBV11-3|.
CASSLASALRGQF
TGTGCCAGCAGCTTAGCTTCAGCCCTTCGCGGTCAATTT
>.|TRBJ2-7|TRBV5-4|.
CASSFVEGSVEQYF
TGTGCCAGCAGCTTTGTCGAGGGTTCAGTAGAGCAGTACTTC
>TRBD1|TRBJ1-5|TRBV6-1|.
CASSGRRTGSNQPQHF
TGTGCCAGTAGTGGCCGCCGGACAGGGAGCAATCAGCCCCAGCATTTT
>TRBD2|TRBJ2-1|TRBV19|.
CASRASGGWVSYNEQFF
TGTGCCAGTAGGGCTAGCGGGGGGTGGGTTTCCTACAATGAGCAGTTCTTC
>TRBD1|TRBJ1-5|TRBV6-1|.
CASSRGDDQPQHF
TGTGCCAGCAGCAGGGGGGATGATCAGCCCCAGCATTTT
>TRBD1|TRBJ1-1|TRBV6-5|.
CASSSSRGLSEAFF
TGTGCCAGCAGTTCTTCCAGGGGGCTTTCTGAAGCTTTCTTT
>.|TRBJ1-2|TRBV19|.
CASRSGREGYTF
TGTGCCAGTAGGTCGGGGCGGGAAGGCTACACCTTC
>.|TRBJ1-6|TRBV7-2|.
CASSTRPPDSPLHF
TGTGCCAGCAGCACCCGCCCCCCAGATTCACCCCTCCACTTT
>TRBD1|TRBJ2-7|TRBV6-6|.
CASSVLQGSNEQYF
TGTGCCAGCAGTGTACTACAGGGGTCCAACGAGCAGTACTTC
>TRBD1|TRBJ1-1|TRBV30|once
CAWRRQGAGTEAFF
TGTGCCTGGAGGAGACAGGGGGCCGGCACTGAAGCTTTCTTT
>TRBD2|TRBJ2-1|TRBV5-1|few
CASTLSGDARNNEQFF
TGCGCCAGCACCCTGAGCGGGGATGCCCGTAACAATGAGCAGTTCTTC
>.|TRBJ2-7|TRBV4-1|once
CASSQGTDRITYEQYF
TGCGCCAGCAGCCAAGGAACTGACAGGATTACCTACGAGCAGTACTTC
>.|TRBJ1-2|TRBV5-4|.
CASSLDLGQTNYGYTF
TGTGCCAGCAGCTTGGATTTGGGACAAACTAACTATGGCTACACCTTC
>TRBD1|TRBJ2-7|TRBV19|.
CASSPSRRTGSYEQYF
TGTGCCAGTAGCCCCAGCCGTAGGACAGGGTCCTACGAGCAGTACTTC
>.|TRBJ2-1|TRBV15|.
CATSPTSSYNEQFF
TGTGCCACCAGCCCGACTAGCTCCTACAATGAGCAGTTCTTC
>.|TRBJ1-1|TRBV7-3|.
CASSLSTRTEAFF
TGTGCCAGCAGCTTATCGACGAGGACTGAAGCTTTCTTT
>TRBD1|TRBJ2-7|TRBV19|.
CASSIGDREYEQYF
TGTGCCAGTAGTATAGGGGACAGGGAGTACGAGCAGTACTTC
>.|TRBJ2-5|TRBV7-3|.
CASSFGGETQYF
TGTGCCAGCAGCTTTGGAGGGGAGACCCAGTACTTC
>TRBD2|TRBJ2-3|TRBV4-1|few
CASSPNRGLAGTDTQYF
TGCGCCAGCAGCCCAAACAGGGGACTAGCGGGCACAGATACGCAGTATTTT
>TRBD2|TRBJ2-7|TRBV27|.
CASGFRRGGTPYEQYF
TGTGCCAGCGGCTTCCGGCGGGGGGGTACCCCCTACGAGCAGTACTTC
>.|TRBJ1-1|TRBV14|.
CASSPLGEPDTEAFF
TGTGCCAGCAGCCCCCTTGGGGAGCCGGACACTGAAGCTTTCTTT
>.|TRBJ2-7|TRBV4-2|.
CASSPATDRSSYEQYF
TGTGCCAGCAGCCCCGCTACCGACAGATCCTCCTACGAGCAGTACTTC
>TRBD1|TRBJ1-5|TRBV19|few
CASTFKTGRSNQPQHF
TGTGCCAGTACCTTCAAGACAGGGCGTAGCAATCAGCCCCAGCATTTT
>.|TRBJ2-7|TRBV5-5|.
CASSLEGGGSYEQYF
TGTGCCAGCAGCTTGGAAGGGGGGGGCTCCTACGAGCAGTACTTC
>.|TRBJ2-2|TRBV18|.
CASSPSGGDRAGELFF
TGTGCCAGCTCACCGTCCGGGGGAGACAGGGCCGGGGAGCTGTTTTTT
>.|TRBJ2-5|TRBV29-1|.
CSVEDGAGAEETQYF
TGCAGCGTTGAAGATGGGGCGGGGGCAGAGGAGACCCAGTACTTC
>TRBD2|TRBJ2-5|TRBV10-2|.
CASSVTAGGQETQYF
TGCGCCAGCAGTGTAACGGCGGGGGGCCAAGAGACCCAGTACTTC
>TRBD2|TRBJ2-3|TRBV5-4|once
CASSLNQRGARDTQYF
TGTGCCAGCAGCTTGAACCAGCGGGGGGCCCGGGATACGCAGTATTTT
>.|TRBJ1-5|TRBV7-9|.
CASSLTGGNQPQHF
TGTGCCAGCAGTTTGACAGGCGGCAATCAGCCCCAGCATTTT
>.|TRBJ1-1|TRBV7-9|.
CSSSLGQVNTEAFF
TGTTCCAGCAGCTTAGGGCAGGTGAACACTGAAGCTTTCTTT
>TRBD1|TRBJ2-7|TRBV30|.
CAWSLQGYGQYF
TGTGCCTGGAGTTTACAGGGGTACGGGCAGTACTTC
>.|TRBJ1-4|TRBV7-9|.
CASSPGPGSENEKLFF
TGTGCCAGCAGCCCTGGTCCTGGCAGCGAGAATGAAAAACTGTTTTTT
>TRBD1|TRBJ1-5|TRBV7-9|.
CASSSSDEDRGLPQHF
TGTGCCAGCAGCTCCTCGGATGAAGACAGGGGGCTGCCCCAGCATTTT
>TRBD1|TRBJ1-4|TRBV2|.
CASIERTGDEKLFF
TGTGCCAGCATTGAAAGGACAGGGGACGAAAAACTGTTTTTT
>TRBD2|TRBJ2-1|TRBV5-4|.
CASSGAFGVTGGGNEQFF
TGTGCCAGCAGCGGGGCATTCGGGGTGACGGGGGGGGGCAATGAGCAGTTCTTC
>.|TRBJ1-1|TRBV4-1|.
CASSQDAVNTEAFF
TGCGCCAGCAGCCAAGATGCGGTGAACACTGAAGCTTTCTTT
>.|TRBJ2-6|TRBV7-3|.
CASSLGPGANVLTF
TGTGCCAGCAGCTTAGGCCCTGGGGCCAACGTCCTGACTTTC
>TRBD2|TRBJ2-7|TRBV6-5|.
CASSYRSSGASYEQYF
TGTGCCAGCAGTTACCGGTCTAGCGGGGCCTCCTACGAGCAGTACTTC
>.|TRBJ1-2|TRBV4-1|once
CASSQEGGIGGYTF
TGCGCCAGCAGCCAAGAGGGGGGGATCGGAGGCTACACCTTC
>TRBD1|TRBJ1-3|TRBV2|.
CARGQGDRNTIYF
TGTGCCAGGGGACAGGGGGACAGAAACACCATATATTTT
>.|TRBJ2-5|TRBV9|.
CASSVDPGGFSETQYF
TGTGCCAGCAGCGTAGATCCGGGGGGCTTCTCGGAGACCCAGTACTTC